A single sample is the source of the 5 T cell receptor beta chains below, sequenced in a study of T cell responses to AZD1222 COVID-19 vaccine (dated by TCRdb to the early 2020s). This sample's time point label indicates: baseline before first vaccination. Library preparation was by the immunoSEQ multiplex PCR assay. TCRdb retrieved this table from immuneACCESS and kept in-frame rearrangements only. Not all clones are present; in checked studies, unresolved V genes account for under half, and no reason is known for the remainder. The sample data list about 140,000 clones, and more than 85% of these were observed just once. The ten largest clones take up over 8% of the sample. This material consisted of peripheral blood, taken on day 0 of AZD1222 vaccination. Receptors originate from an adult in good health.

For the CDR3, the DNA is TGTGCCAGTAGTCACATCAAAAACAACCGGGATGTGCTGTTTTTT. Amino acids: CASSHIKNNRDVLFF. This chain connects TRBV19 to TRBJ2-2; weak D call: TRBD2 (5 bases). The V gene lost 5 bases and the J gene lost 13 bases, with 23 bases spanning the gap. The length of the CDR3 is 15 residues. Germline CDR1 and CDR2: LNHDA and SQIVND (reference sequence).

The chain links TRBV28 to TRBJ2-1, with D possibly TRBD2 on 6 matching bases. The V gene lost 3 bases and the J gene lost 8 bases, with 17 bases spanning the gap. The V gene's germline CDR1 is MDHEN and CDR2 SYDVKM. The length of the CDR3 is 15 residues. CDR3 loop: CASSLVFPGGDEQFF. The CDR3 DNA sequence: TGTGCCAGCAGTTTGGTTTTCCCGGGCGGGGATGAGCAGTTCTTC.

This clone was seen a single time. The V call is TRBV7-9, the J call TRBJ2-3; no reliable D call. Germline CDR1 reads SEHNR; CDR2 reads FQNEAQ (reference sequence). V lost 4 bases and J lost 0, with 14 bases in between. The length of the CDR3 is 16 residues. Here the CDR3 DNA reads TGTGCCAGCAGCTCCAAGGGCCAGACTAGCACAGATACGCAGTATTTT. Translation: CASSSKGQTSTDTQYF.

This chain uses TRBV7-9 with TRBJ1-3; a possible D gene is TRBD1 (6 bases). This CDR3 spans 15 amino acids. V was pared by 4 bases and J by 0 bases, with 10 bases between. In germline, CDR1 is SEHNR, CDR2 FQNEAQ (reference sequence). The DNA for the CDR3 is TGTGCCAGCAGCTACAACAGGGCCTCTGGAAACACCATATATTTT. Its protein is CASSYNRASGNTIYF.

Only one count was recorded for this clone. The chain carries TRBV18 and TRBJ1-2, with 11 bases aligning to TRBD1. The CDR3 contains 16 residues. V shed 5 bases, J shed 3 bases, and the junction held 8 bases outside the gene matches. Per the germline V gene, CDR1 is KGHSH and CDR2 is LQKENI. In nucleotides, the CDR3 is TGTGCCAGCTCAACTAATCCGGGACAGGGGGACTATGGCTACACCTTC. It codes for CASSTNPGQGDYGYTF.